One sample yielded the 19 T cell receptor beta chains listed below, sequenced in a study of cytomegalovirus exposure and HLA in healthy donors. The PCR contained 60 Vbeta and 13 Jbeta primers. Libraries were prepared by immunoSEQ multiplex PCR; TCRdb keeps only in-frame clonotypes and omits some of them. The sample yields 230,000 or so clones, about 93% seen once. Sequencing was performed on PBMCs. The receptor source for this set is a girl aged 2 to 10 in good health and CMV-seronegative.

This clone was counted only a few times. The CDR3 region has the DNA TGTGCCAGTCACAACAGGGGGTTTAGCACTGAAGCTTTCTTT. This gives the protein CASHNRGFSTEAFF. The chain combines TRBV18 with TRBJ1-1, with 8 nucleotides matching TRBD1. The CDR3 sequence is 14 residues long. The ends lost 9 bases at V and 4 bases at J; junction bases unmatched: 10. Germline loops: CDR1 KGHSH, CDR2 LQKENI. Combining the CDR3 with reference TRBV18 and TRBJ1-1 gives the whole variable domain NAGVMQNPRHLVRRRGQEARLRCSPMKGHSHVYWYRQLPEEGLKFMVYLQKENIIDESGMPKERFSAEFPKEGPSILRIQQVVRGDSAAYFCASHNRGFSTEAFFGQGTRLTVV.

This clone showed up just once. The genes are TRBV4-1 and TRBJ2-3; 7 bases align to TRBD2. J gave up 0 bases and V 3 bases, and 3 bases lay outside the gene matches. Looked up from germline, CDR1 is MGHRA and CDR2 is YSYEKL. There are 15 residues in the CDR3. The CDR3 DNA reads TGCGCCAGCAGCCAGGGAGGGTCCAGCACAGATACGCAGTATTTT. The encoded protein is CASSQGGSSTDTQYF.

This clone occurred once. The chain uses TRBV7-2 and TRBJ1-1; no definite D call. The CDR3 has 11 amino acids. Trimming pared 1 base from V and 8 bases from J, leaving 5 bases between. Germline V CDR1 and CDR2: SGHTA, FQGNSA. CDR3 coding DNA: TGTGCCAGCAGCTTAGGCAGGGAAGCTTTCTTT. Amino acid sequence: CASSLGREAFF.

This sequence joins TRBV2 and TRBJ1-3, with D perhaps TRBD1 (6 bases). The V gene's germline CDR1 is SNHLY and CDR2 FYNNEI. There are 13 residues in the CDR3. Between the trimmed V and J ends, which lost 10 bases and 2 bases, there was a span of 12 bases. The CDR3 is CATPQGTGNTIYF. CDR3 nucleotides: TGTGCCACCCCCCAGGGGACTGGAAACACCATATATTTT.

This rearrangement joins TRBV5-1 to TRBJ2-5; D is possibly TRBD2 (5 bases). CDR1 and CDR2 from the germline V gene are SGHRS and YFSETQ. The CDR3 consists of 19 residues. The ends were cut back, 0 bases at V and 4 bases at J, with 25 bases in the middle. In DNA, the CDR3 is TGCGCCAGCAGCTTGGAGGAGGCCACAGTCTCATATTCTCGAGAGACCCAGTACTTC. Protein: CASSLEEATVSYSRETQYF.

The chain couples TRBV15 to TRBJ2-7; D unresolved. This CDR3 is built from 15 residues. The germline V gene encodes CDR1 LNHNV and CDR2 YYDKDF (reference sequence). V shed 1 base and J shed 0 bases, with 10 bases lying between them. The CDR3: CATSRGGLSSYEQYF. The CDR3 nucleotides read TGTGCCACCAGCAGAGGCGGCCTTAGCTCCTACGAGCAGTACTTC.

The gene calls are TRBV7-8 and TRBJ2-1; 15 positions agree with TRBD2. Germline lookup yields CDR1 SGHVS and CDR2 FQNEAQ. V lost 1 base and J lost 15; bases outside the gene matches: 7. The CDR3 has 15 residues. The CDR3 protein is CASSLEGTSGRPRFF. The DNA for the CDR3 is TGTGCCAGCAGCTTAGAAGGGACTAGCGGGAGGCCCCGGTTCTTC. Drawing the rest from reference TRBV7-8 and TRBJ2-1, the complete variable domain is GAGVSQSPRYKVAKRGQDVALRCDPISGHVSLFWYQQALGQGPEFLTYFQNEAQLDKSGLPSDRFFAERPEGSVSTLKIQRTQQEDSAVYLCASSLEGTSGRPRFFGPGTRLTVL.

The chain carries TRBV19 and TRBJ2-3; 9 nucleotides line up with TRBD1. Germline V CDR1 and CDR2: LNHDA, SQIVND (reference sequence). V was pared by 3 bases and J by 0 bases, with 13 bases of the junction left unmatched. The CDR3 consists of 19 residues. CDR3 nucleotides: TGTGCCAGTAGTATGGACAGGGGTGCGCTCAACTCTAGCACAGATACGCAGTATTTT. Its translation is CASSMDRGALNSSTDTQYF.

This chain links TRBV5-4 with TRBJ2-2; 7 nucleotides align to TRBD1. V trimming: 3 bases; J trimming: 2 bases; junction bases outside the gene matches: 4. The CDR3 totals 15 residues. Germline-derived CDR1 and CDR2 are SGHNT and YYREEE (reference sequence). CDR3 region: CASSSGTVNTGELFF. The CDR3 bases are TGTGCCAGCAGCTCCGGGACAGTTAACACCGGGGAGCTGTTTTTT.

The chain combines TRBV6-1 with TRBJ1-5; D is uncertain. The CDR3 runs to 13 residues. V lost 2 bases and J lost 15, with 17 bases in between. Germline CDR1 reads MNHNS; CDR2 reads SASEGT. CDR3 nucleotide sequence: TGTGCCAGCAGTGAATTGGGAGACGGCCTAGGGCATTTT. It codes for CASSELGDGLGHF.

The V and J genes are TRBV11-2 and TRBJ1-2; 7 positions agree with TRBD1. The germline gives CDR1 SGHAT, CDR2 FQNNGV. J gave up 4 bases and V 5 bases, and 10 bases lay outside the gene matches. This CDR3 is built from 15 residues. CDR3 sequence (DNA): TGTGCCAGCAGCCGCGTCTCAGACAGGGTCTATGGCTACACCTTC. It translates to CASSRVSDRVYGYTF.

This clone was observed once. This chain links TRBV29-1 with TRBJ1-1, with D hard to call. Germline CDR1 SQVTM, CDR2 ANQGSEA. V was clipped by 4 bases and J by 7 bases, with 13 bases between them. The CDR3 length is 12 residues. DNA for the CDR3: TGCAGCGTTGTATGGCTTAGCCTTGAAGCTTTCTTT. It translates to CSVVWLSLEAFF.

This rearrangement joins TRBV28 to TRBJ1-4; D is possibly TRBD1 (5 bases). Per germline, CDR1 MDHEN and CDR2 SYDVKM. The CDR3 is 17 amino acids. The V and J ends lost 1 base and 7 bases respectively, with 19 bases between them. The CDR3 region is CASSLLVDWQGGEKLFF. CDR3 DNA: TGTGCCAGCAGTTTATTAGTGGATTGGCAGGGAGGTGAAAAACTGTTTTTT.

The chain links TRBV2 to TRBJ1-4, with 7 bases fitting TRBD1. Per germline, CDR1 SNHLY and CDR2 FYNNEI. The CDR3 sequence is 14 residues long. V lost 8 bases to trimming and J lost 5 bases; unmatched junction nucleotides: 8. The CDR3 bases are TGTGCCAGCGGGGGACAGCCGATGAATGAAAAACTGTTTTTT. Translating it yields CASGGQPMNEKLFF.

V usage is TRBV2 and J usage is TRBJ2-3; TRBD2 might be the D (5 bases). Looked up from germline, CDR1 is SNHLY and CDR2 is FYNNEI. V lost 6 bases, J lost 2 bases, and 9 bases lay in between. The CDR3 is made up of 13 amino acids. CDR3 sequence: CASRAGLTDTQYF. CDR3 DNA sequence: TGTGCCAGCAGGGCAGGACTCACAGATACGCAGTATTTT.

The rearrangement joins TRBV6-7 to TRBJ1-4; TRBD1 matches 7 bases. Being an ORF, TRBV6-7 has a function that is uncertain. The CDR3 length is 16 residues. After removal of 2 bases from V and 5 bases from J, the junction contained 8 bases not matched to a gene. As DNA, the CDR3 is TGTGCCAGCAGTTACCCCCCCGGGACAGCGAATGAAAAACTGTTTTTT. Protein: CASSYPPGTANEKLFF.

This clone was picked up one time. The V gene is TRBV27, the J gene TRBJ1-5; no definite D call. Trimming removed 11 bases from V and 6 bases from J, with 5 bases in between. The CDR3 sequence is 9 residues long. Germline V gene data show CDR1 as MNHEY and CDR2 as SMNVEV (reference sequence). The CDR3 reads CAAGQPQHF. The CDR3, as DNA: TGTGCCGCGGGTCAGCCCCAGCATTTT.

The V and J genes are TRBV2 and TRBJ2-5, with a tentative D call TRBD1 (5 bases). With 10 bases removed from V and 2 bases from J, the gap between germline ends came to 8 bases. The CDR3 is 11 amino acids. Germline V gives CDR1 SNHLY, CDR2 FYNNEI. Here the CDR3 reads CAMDTQETQYF. For the CDR3, the DNA is TGTGCCATGGACACTCAAGAGACCCAGTACTTC.

V is TRBV6-1 and J is TRBJ2-4, with 12 bases aligning to TRBD2. CDR1 and CDR2 (germline): MNHNS, SASEGT. CDR3 length equals 15 residues. V shed 2 bases, J shed 6 bases, and the junction held 2 bases outside the gene matches. CDR3 in amino acids: CASSELGLAGNIQYF. CDR3 sequence (DNA): TGTGCCAGCAGTGAACTGGGACTAGCGGGAAACATTCAGTACTTC.